This T cell receptor beta chain was found in a study of OX40 agonist ivuxolimab in advanced cancers. Study findings and constraints: Determination of antigen specificity was not performed for the expanded peripheral T cells.

As for this clone: Its target is not known.

TCRdb keeps only in-frame clones here, not all; method: immunoSEQ multiplex PCR. The sample gives around 77,000 clones, over 85% of which show up once; about 5% is in the top ten. The specimen was CD4+ or CD8+ T cells sorted from blood, collected in a trial of the OX40 agonist ivuxolimab. This receptor was identified in an adult with an advanced solid tumor such as melanoma, head and neck, liver or kidney cancer.

The CDR3 nucleotides are TGCGCCAGCAGCTTGTGGGGGGATAGCAATCAGCCCCAGCATTTT. This sequence encodes CASSLWGDSNQPQHF. This chain links TRBV5-1 with TRBJ1-5, with D maybe TRBD1 (5 bases). Trimming shortened V by 1 base and J by 0 bases, and 8 bases separated the two germline ends. The CDR3 extends over 15 amino acids. Germline CDR1 is SGHRS and CDR2 is YFSETQ.